This TCR beta chain derives from a study of beta chain features in type 1 diabetes. The sequenced template was cDNA made from the entire isolated RNA. Clones were read by immunoSEQ multiplex PCR, and TCRdb kept only the in-frame ones, dropping some. The repertoire holds roughly 150,000 clones, with roughly 10% as singletons. CD4+ naive, central memory, regulatory and stem cell-like memory subsets were isolated by sorting on CD45RO/CCR7/CD25/CD127/CD95/CD27. Sample: central memory CD4+ T cells from blood. This clonotype was sampled from a man aged 18 to 30 in good health.

CDR3: CASSSPGGGIDTQYF. CDR3 bases: TGTGCCAGCAGCTCCCCAGGAGGAGGCATAGATACGCAGTATTTT. The V and J genes are TRBV27 and TRBJ2-3; a weak D match, TRBD2 (5 bases). Per germline, CDR1 MNHEY and CDR2 SMNVEV (reference sequence). With 6 bases removed from V and 5 bases from J, the gap between germline ends came to 18 bases. There are 15 residues in the CDR3.